Listed here is a single TCR beta chain. This clonotype is labeled medium-sized (0.01 to 0.1%). Its antigen is currently not known. Nothing much larger sits one base from this clone, and base qualities are not available. The data originate from a study of somatic reversion in DOCK8 deficiency (dated by TCRdb to the early 2020s). Study-wide context: T cell receptor beta repertoires were compared among DOCK8-deficient patients, DOCK8-revertant patients and healthy volunteers. The DOCK8-deficient patients included in the study had been previously reported. The study examined how somatic reversion of pathogenic DOCK8 variants changes lymphocyte differentiation and function in DOCK8 deficiency.

Measured from the cysteine to the phenylalanine, the CDR3 is 13 residues long. Here the CDR3 DNA is all that survives: 39 bases in frame from base 1. CDR1 and CDR2, per the germline V gene, are SGHVS and FQNEAQ. Trimming removed 2 bases from V and 2 bases from J, leaving 6 bases between the germline ends. General conclusions and limits of the study: Whether whole blood or PBMCs served as the source material for each individual sample was not specified in the methods.

Blood for healthy controls was obtained from volunteer donors provided by blood services in Australia and France. Genomic DNA for TCR repertoire analysis was isolated either from whole blood samples or from PBMCs. The library was generated by multiplex PCR. Using EuroClonality-NGS primers, the TRB libraries were generated through a one-step amplicon PCR run on approximately 100 ng genomic DNA. TRB amplicons were sequenced on Illumina MiSeq instruments with 2 x 250 bp version 2 chemistry. Processing in the source paper ran as follows. IMGT/HighV-QUEST was the tool used for both primary TRB sequence analysis and V(D)J annotation. Repertoire diversity and composition were evaluated with VDJtools after nonfunctional clones were removed and downsampling was applied for comparisons between samples. TCRdb trimmed public reads at Q25 via fastp, called clones via MiXCR and kept in-frame beta chains. CDR3 protein sequences are deduplicated, and each keeps its most common genes and DNA. The V and J calls follow TCRdb's processing rather than the paper's. The sample table holds around 2,800 distinct CDR3 sequences, of which less than 30% were seen once. The top ten constitute 8% to 9.5% of the sample.

Here the chain combines TRBV7-8 and TRBJ1-2; there is no confident call for the D gene. The sequence was obtained from a human donor in good health. Sequencing input: peripheral blood. The DNA sequence is given as TGTGCCAGCAGCTTAAAACAGAACTATGGCTACACCTTC. It encodes CASSLKQNYGYTF.